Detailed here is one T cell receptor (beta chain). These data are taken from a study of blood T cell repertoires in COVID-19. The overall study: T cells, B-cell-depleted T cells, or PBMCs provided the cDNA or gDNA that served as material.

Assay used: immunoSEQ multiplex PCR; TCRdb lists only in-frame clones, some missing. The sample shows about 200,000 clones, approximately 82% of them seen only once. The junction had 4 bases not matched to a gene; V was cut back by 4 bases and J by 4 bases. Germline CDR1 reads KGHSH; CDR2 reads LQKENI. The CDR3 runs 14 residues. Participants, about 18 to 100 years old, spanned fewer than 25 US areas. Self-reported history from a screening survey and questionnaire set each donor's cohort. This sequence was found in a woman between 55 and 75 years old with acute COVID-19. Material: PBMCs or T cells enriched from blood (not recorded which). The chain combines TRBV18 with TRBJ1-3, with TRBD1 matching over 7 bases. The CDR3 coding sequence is TGTGCCAGCTCACTGCCGGGACAGGGAAACACCATATATTTT. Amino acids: CASSLPGQGNTIYF.